This T cell receptor beta chain was identified during a study of blood T cell repertoires in COVID-19. Overall study context: The United States, Italy and Spain supplied acute and convalescent COVID-19 samples. T cells, B-cell-depleted T cells, or PBMCs provided the cDNA or gDNA that served as material.

Profiled with immunoSEQ multiplex PCR; TCRdb holds only in-frame clones, not every one. This table has 200,000 to 250,000 clones, about 86% appearing once. Trimming removed 4 bases from V and 1 base from J, with 13 bases in between. CDR3 size: 16 residues. The germline V gene encodes CDR1 MNHEY and CDR2 SMNVEV (reference sequence). This clonotype was obtained from an older man with acute or convalescent COVID-19. This rearrangement joins TRBV27 to TRBJ2-2; D might be TRBD2 (6 bases). Sample: peripheral blood. CDR3: CASSSRGNRNTGELFF. DNA for the CDR3: TGTGCCAGCAGTTCTCGGGGGAATCGGAACACCGGGGAGCTGTTTTTT.